This TCR beta chain was observed in a study of OX40 agonist ivuxolimab in advanced cancers. The wider study: The study treated patients with ivuxolimab, an agonistic anti-OX40 (CD134) antibody. Across the patients, intravenous ivuxolimab was delivered every 2 weeks at 0.01 to 10 mg/kg. Whole-study results and caveats: Clonal expansion was among the lowest in partial responders at 0.1-3.0 mg/kg, especially CD8+. CD4+ and CD8+ blood T cells expanded clonally by week 6 at 0.1 to 3.0 mg/kg.

TCRdb's table, derived via immunoSEQ multiplex PCR, lists solely in-frame clones and lacks some. The table has roughly 86,000 clones, roughly 92% seen once. Worth noting for this clone: Its antigen is as yet unknown.

The source is an adult with an advanced solid tumor such as melanoma, head and neck, liver or kidney cancer. Specimen: CD4+ or CD8+ T cells sorted from blood, collected in a trial of the OX40 agonist ivuxolimab.

The DNA of the CDR3 is TGTGCCATCAGTGAGTCTGCTGGCTACACCTTC. Translated: CAISESAGYTF. The chain has TRBV10-3 and TRBJ1-2; D not resolved. Germline lookup yields CDR1 ENHRY and CDR2 SYGVKD. CDR3 size: 11 residues. Trimming took off 0 bases at V and 7 bases at J, with 3 bases between the two ends.